Reported below is one TCR beta chain. This sample is drawn from a study of blood T cell repertoires in COVID-19. Seattle patients were enrolled while actively infected and followed longitudinally. Per the original data handling: Reference gene primers were amplified, and this amplification served to estimate nucleated cell counts. Libraries were prepared by immunoSEQ multiplex PCR; TCRdb keeps only in-frame clonotypes and omits some of them. V, J and clone size were drawn from that table, and D and trimming were deduced from the DNA. The sample contains approximately 140,000 clones, roughly nine tenths of which appear only once. Between the trimmed V and J ends, which lost 4 bases and 5 bases, there was a span of 15 bases. CDR1 and CDR2 from the germline V gene are SGHTA and FQGNSA. The CDR3 is 15 amino acids.

The chain has TRBV7-2 and TRBJ2-1, with a weak D call TRBD2 (5 bases). The source of this sequence is a man in his late teens or twenties with COVID-19, enrolled during active disease. Sequencing was performed on peripheral blood. In DNA, the CDR3 is TGTGCCAGCAGCTCGGAGGTTGCACTCGACAATGAGCAGTTCTTC. It translates to CASSSEVALDNEQFF.